The 12 T cell receptor beta chains below were found in one sample sequenced in a study of neoadjuvant anti-PD-1 for oral cavity cancer. As to time point: after neoadjuvant nivolumab, at surgical resection. The data were produced by immunoSEQ multiplex PCR, yet TCRdb's version contains in-frame clones alone and is incomplete. Of about 14,000 clones in the sample, 60% to 85% were seen once. The sample was PBMCs, taken after nivolumab (anti-PD-1) treatment. The receptors were gathered from a person aged 35 to 85 with oral cavity squamous cell carcinoma.

The chain recombines TRBV20-1 with TRBJ2-7; D tentatively fits TRBD1 or TRBD2 (5 bases each). V dropped 5 bases and J dropped 9 bases, with 14 bases sitting between them. The germline CDR1 and CDR2 sequences are DFQATT and SNEGSKA (reference sequence). This CDR3 region has 11 residues. CDR3 in DNA: TGCAGTGCTCCTCGGGACGGACGGCAGTACTTC. Its translation is CSAPRDGRQYF.

The chain joins TRBV5-1 to TRBJ2-3, with D perhaps TRBD2 (6 bases). CDR3 length: 14 residues. The germline CDR1 and CDR2 sequences are SGHRS and YFSETQ. V was pared by 4 bases and J by 6 bases, with 15 bases between. The CDR3 reads CASSPSGEQDTQYF. CDR3 nucleotides: TGCGCCAGCAGCCCTTCGGGGGAGCAGGATACGCAGTATTTT.

This chain joins TRBV25-1 and TRBJ2-5; maybe TRBD2 (6 bases). The length of the CDR3 is 13 residues. The germline V gene encodes CDR1 MGHDK and CDR2 SYGVNS. V was shortened by 4 bases and J by 2 bases, with 8 bases between the two germline ends. CDR3 sequence reads: CASSGGLQETQYF. The CDR3 coding sequence is TGTGCCAGCAGTGGGGGACTTCAAGAGACCCAGTACTTC.

The V call is TRBV6-1, the J call TRBJ2-3, with a tentative D call TRBD2 (6 bases). Germline V lookup: CDR1 MNHNS, CDR2 SASEGT. V was pared by 1 base and J by 3 bases, with 14 bases between. There are 16 residues in the CDR3. The CDR3 reads CASSEVGGGTTDTQYF. In DNA form, the CDR3 reads TGTGCCAGCAGTGAAGTGGGGGGAGGCACAACAGATACGCAGTATTTT.

The sample holds one count of this clone. The chain employs TRBV6-1 and TRBJ1-1; possibly TRBD1 for D (5 bases). CDR3 size: 15 residues. Trimming took off 2 bases at V and 1 base at J, with 11 bases between the two ends. Germline V CDR1 and CDR2: MNHNS, SASEGT. The DNA for the CDR3 is TGTGCCAGCAGTGAAAGGGTCGGGGGGAACACTGAAGCTTTCTTT. Its protein is CASSERVGGNTEAFF.

This sequence joins TRBV18 and TRBJ2-2; D is ambiguous. This CDR3 comprises 12 residues. Trimming took off 5 bases at V and 5 bases at J, with 6 bases between the two ends. The germline gives CDR1 KGHSH, CDR2 LQKENI. In DNA form, the CDR3 reads TGTGCCAGCTCAATGGAAACCGGGGAGCTGTTTTTT. Translating it yields CASSMETGELFF. The complete variable domain, with remaining parts taken from reference TRBV18 and TRBJ2-2, reads NAGVMQNPRHLVRRRGQEARLRCSPMKGHSHVYWYRQLPEEGLKFMVYLQKENIIDESGMPKERFSAEFPKEGPSILRIQQVVRGDSAAYFCASSMETGELFFGEGSRLTVL.

This clone showed up just a few times. V is TRBV28 and J is TRBJ2-2; D not certain. The CDR3 has 12 residues. The germline V and J ends were trimmed by 8 bases and 6 bases, with 10 bases remaining between them. CDR1 is MDHEN, CDR2 SYDVKM, per germline. CDR3 in DNA: TGTGCCAGCGGGGATGACCCCGGGGAGCTGTTTTTT. It specifies CASGDDPGELFF.

This chain links TRBV7-8 with TRBJ2-7, with TRBD2 as a possible D gene (5 bases). V shed 4 bases and J shed 0 bases, with 13 bases lying between them. CDR1 and CDR2 from the germline V gene are SGHVS and FQNEAQ. The CDR3 extends over 15 amino acids. In nucleotides, the CDR3 is TGTGCCAGCAGCTATCCCCCAGCGGCCTCCTACGAGCAGTACTTC. The encoded protein is CASSYPPAASYEQYF.

The genes are TRBV7-8 and TRBJ2-1, with D unresolved. The CDR3 covers 13 residues. Trimming cost V 1 base and J 5 bases, with 6 bases left between them. In germline, CDR1 is SGHVS, CDR2 FQNEAQ. The CDR3 nucleotides read TGTGCCAGCAGCTTAGAACGGAACAATGAGCAGTTCTTC. It translates to CASSLERNNEQFF.

The V call is TRBV7-6, the J call TRBJ2-1; perhaps TRBD2 as D (6 bases). Germline assignment: CDR1 SGHVS and CDR2 FNYEAQ. The CDR3 sequence is 14 residues long. V was clipped by 5 bases and J by 5 bases, with 13 bases between them. In DNA form, the CDR3 reads TGTGCCAGCAGCCGCCAGGAGGGGAACAATGAGCAGTTCTTC. It encodes CASSRQEGNNEQFF.

In this sample, this clone turned up once. The chain joins TRBV5-6 to TRBJ2-3, with D tentatively TRBD2 (5 bases). The V and J ends lost 4 bases and 10 bases respectively, with 10 bases between them. There are 11 residues in the CDR3. Germline V lookup: CDR1 SGHDT, CDR2 YYEEEE. DNA for the CDR3: TGTGCCAGCAGCCTTGGCGGGCCGCAGTATTTT. Its protein product is CASSLGGPQYF.

This clone was seen only a few times. The chain combines TRBV6-5 with TRBJ2-1; the match to TRBD1 covers 8 bases. Germline CDR1 reads MNHEY; CDR2 reads SVGAGI. This CDR3 spans 15 amino acids. Germline trimming cut 6 bases from V and 3 bases from J; bases unmatched to any gene: 7. The CDR3: CASSRDRGGYNEQFF. CDR3 DNA: TGTGCCAGCAGCCGAGACAGGGGAGGCTACAATGAGCAGTTCTTC.